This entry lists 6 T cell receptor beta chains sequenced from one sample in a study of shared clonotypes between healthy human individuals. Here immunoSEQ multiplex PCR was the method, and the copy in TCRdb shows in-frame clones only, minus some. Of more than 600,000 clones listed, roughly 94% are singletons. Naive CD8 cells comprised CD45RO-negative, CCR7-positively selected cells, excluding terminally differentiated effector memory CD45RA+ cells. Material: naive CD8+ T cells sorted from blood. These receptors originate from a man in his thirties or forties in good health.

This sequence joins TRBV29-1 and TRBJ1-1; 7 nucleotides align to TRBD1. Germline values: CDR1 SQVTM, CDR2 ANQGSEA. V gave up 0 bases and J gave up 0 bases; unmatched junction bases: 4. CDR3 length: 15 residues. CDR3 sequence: CSVEDWGQMNTEAFF. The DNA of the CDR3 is TGCAGCGTTGAAGATTGGGGACAGATGAACACTGAAGCTTTCTTT. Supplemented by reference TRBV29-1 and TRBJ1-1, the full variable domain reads SAVISQKPSRDICQRGTSLTIQCQVDSQVTMMFWYRQQPGQSLTLIATANQGSEATYESGFVIDKFPISRPNLTFSTLTVSNMSPEDSSIYLCSVEDWGQMNTEAFFGQGTRLTVV.

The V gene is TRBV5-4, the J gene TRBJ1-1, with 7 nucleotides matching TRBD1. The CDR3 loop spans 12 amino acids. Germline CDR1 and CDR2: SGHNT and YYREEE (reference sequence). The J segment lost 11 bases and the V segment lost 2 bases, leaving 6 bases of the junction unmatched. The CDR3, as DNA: TGTGCCAGCAGCTTAGGGGGCCCGTCGGCTTTCTTT. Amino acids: CASSLGGPSAFF. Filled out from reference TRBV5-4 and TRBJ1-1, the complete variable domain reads ETGVTQSPTHLIKTRGQQVTLRCSSQSGHNTVSWYQQALGQGPQFIFQYYREEENGRGNFPPRFSGLQFPNYSSELNVNALELDDSALYLCASSLGGPSAFFGQGTRLTVV.

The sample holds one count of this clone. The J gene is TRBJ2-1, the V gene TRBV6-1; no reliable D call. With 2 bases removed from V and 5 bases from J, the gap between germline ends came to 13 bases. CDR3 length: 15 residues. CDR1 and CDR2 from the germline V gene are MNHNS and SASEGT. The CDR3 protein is CASSERSLRNNEQFF. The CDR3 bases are TGTGCCAGCAGTGAACGTTCCCTCCGCAACAATGAGCAGTTCTTC.

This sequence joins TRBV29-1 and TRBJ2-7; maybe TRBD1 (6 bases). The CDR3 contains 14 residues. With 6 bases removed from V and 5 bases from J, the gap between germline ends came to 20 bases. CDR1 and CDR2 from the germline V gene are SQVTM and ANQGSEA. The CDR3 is CSVKDPGHRDEQYF. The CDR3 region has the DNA TGCAGCGTAAAAGATCCGGGACACCGGGACGAGCAGTACTTC.

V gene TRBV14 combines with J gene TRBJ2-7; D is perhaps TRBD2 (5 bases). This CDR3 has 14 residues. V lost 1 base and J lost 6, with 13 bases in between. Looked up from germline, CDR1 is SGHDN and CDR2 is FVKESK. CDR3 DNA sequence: TGTGCCAGCAGCCAAGCCGGATATAGCGCCGAGCAGTACTTC. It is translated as CASSQAGYSAEQYF.

CDR3 amino acids: CSVLSSTYEQYF. CDR3 sequence (DNA): TGCAGCGTTCTAAGTAGCACCTACGAGCAGTACTTC. The chain carries TRBV29-1 and TRBJ2-7; D remains ambiguous. This CDR3 comprises 12 residues. The ends were cut back, 5 bases at V and 2 bases at J, with 10 bases in the middle. Looked up from germline, CDR1 is SQVTM and CDR2 is ANQGSEA.